This T cell receptor beta chain was identified in a study of identical twins. TCRdb reanalysed the 5' RACE reads using MiXCR and keeps one entry per CDR3 protein. The sample shows more than 350,000 distinct CDR3 sequences, approximately 8.7% of them seen only once. The sample taken for sequencing was naive T cells sorted from blood. This receptor was identified in a woman in her forties or fifties in good health.

The chain's CDR3 is CATSTGPYEQYF. The CDR3 DNA follows: TGTGCCACCAGCACCGGACCCTACGAGCAGTACTTC. The V and J genes are TRBV24-1 and TRBJ2-7; D unresolved. This CDR3 has 12 amino acids. V lost 7 bases and J 2 bases, leaving 8 bases between the germline ends. Germline assignment: CDR1 KGHDR and CDR2 SFDVKD.